This T cell receptor beta chain comes out of a study of cytomegalovirus exposure and HLA in healthy donors. Clones were read by immunoSEQ multiplex PCR, and TCRdb kept only the in-frame ones, dropping some. This sample has 260,000 or so clones, with around nine tenths found just once. General study points: The study recorded 150 to 200 TCR beta chains that were cytomegalovirus-associated.

In the case of this clone: Its target is unknown.

The V gene's germline CDR1 is MNHNS and CDR2 SASEGT. V gave up 6 bases and J gave up 5 bases, with 8 bases separating them. CDR3 length: 12 residues. Sequenced sample: PBMCs. This TCR came from a woman between 18 and 29 years old in good health and CMV-seronegative. This chain connects TRBV6-1 to TRBJ2-1; D gene uncertain. DNA of the CDR3: TGTGCCAGCAGCGACACCCACAATGAGCAGTTCTTC. Translating gives CASSDTHNEQFF.